The rows below give T cell receptor beta chains drawn from one sample of a study of CD8 T cell repertoires and HIV-1 epitope variants. Antigen specificity for these receptors is unknown. TCRdb's table, derived via immunoSEQ multiplex PCR, lists solely in-frame clones and lacks some. The table has about 5,100 clones, roughly two thirds seen once. The specimen was cultured CD8+ T cells derived from PBMCs. All receptors come from a male donor with HIV. Both conserved end residues are trimmed from each CDR3.

v_call | cdr3_aa
TRBV2 | ASSELWDRGTYQPQH
TRBV27 | ASSLSGGGSRGTDTQY
TRBV4-1 | ASSRILDYEQY
TRBV10-3 | LAGGNTGELF
TRBV10-3 | AIRTDREGRDTEAF
TRBV5-6 | ASSFASSGTVAGELF
TRBV7-9 | ASSHGTENEQF
TRBV9 | ASSVWASGSGEQY
TRBV28 | ASSFGTEGADSYEQY
TRBV4-3 | ASSQGGHEQY
TRBV14 | ASSQDNLIQREFVYIVNEQF
TRBV7-8 | ASSLAGDRVNNEQF
TRBV4-1 | ASSQGGATEAF
TRBV6-1 | ASRQGASSYEQY
TRBV27 | ASSPNFETGHGYT
TRBV9 | ASSSTMTGDYEQY
TRBV5-1 | ASSLSVAGANEQF
TRBV4-1 | ASSPLGGDNQPQH
TRBV7-9 | ASSLAHTGQFTGELF
TRBV7-2 | ASSLGTGRNEQY
TRBV9 | ASSPRTGFDEQY
TRBV28 | ASSPPQGAGGANVLT
TRBV4-2 | ASSPSGVEAF
TRBV2 | ASSRGGEIYEQF
TRBV7-9 | ASSSGGRDTQY
TRBV28 | ASSLSQGISYNEQF
TRBV19 | ASSTGIRNTEAF
TRBV16 | ASSLQRAGTGLMQLF
TRBV2 | ASTEGDSYEQY
TRBV7-2 | ASSLGQYLREQY
TRBV19 | ASSILLVRGGYNEQF
TRBV9 | ASSVVRTGYNEQF
TRBV7-6 | ASSLGAATYEQY
TRBV4-3 | ASSQDNYGYT
TRBV5-1 | ASSGGTNYGYT
TRBV7-9 | ASSSGEKAYTEAF
TRBV27 | ASSFQGATEAF
TRBV2 | ASSESPSLTDTQY
TRBV28 | ASSSGSFTSDYEQY
TRBV2 | ASSTGTGAIDGQY
TRBV10-3 | ATLTGGTYNEQF
TRBV28 | ASSRGSGDGF
TRBV23-1 | ASSQWRLNYGYT
TRBV27 | ASSHGGRVQFYGYT
TRBV10-3 | AISESLRGEQY
TRBV28 | ASRLLRDSYQPQH
TRBV10-3 | AISDPPRQGLNTEAF
TRBV29-1 | SVGSDSSYGYT
TRBV5-1 | ASSLAGTGGSDSPLH